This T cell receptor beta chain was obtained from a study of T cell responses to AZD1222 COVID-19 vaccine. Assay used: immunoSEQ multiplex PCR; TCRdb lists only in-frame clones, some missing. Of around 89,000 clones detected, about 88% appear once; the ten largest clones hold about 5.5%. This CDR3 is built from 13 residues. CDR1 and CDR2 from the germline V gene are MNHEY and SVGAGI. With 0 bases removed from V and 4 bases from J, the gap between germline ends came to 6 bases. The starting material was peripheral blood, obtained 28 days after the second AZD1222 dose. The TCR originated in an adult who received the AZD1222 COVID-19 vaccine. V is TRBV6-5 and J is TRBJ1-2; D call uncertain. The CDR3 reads CASSYSVGYGYTF. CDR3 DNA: TGTGCCAGCAGTTACTCGGTGGGCTATGGCTACACCTTC.